The 9 T cell receptor beta chains below all came from one sample that was sequenced in a study of cytomegalovirus exposure and HLA in healthy donors. Use of 60 Vbeta and 13 Jbeta primers characterized the PCR. The protocol was immunoSEQ multiplex PCR, while the TCRdb copy is restricted to in-frame clones and leaves out a portion. The sample carries more than 95,000 clones, roughly 80% recorded once. Sequences were obtained from PBMCs. These receptors were collected from a woman aged 45-60 years in good health and CMV-seronegative.

The chain recombines TRBV7-8 with TRBJ2-5, with D perhaps TRBD2 (5 bases). Between the trimmed V and J ends, which lost 4 bases and 5 bases, there was a span of 14 bases. There are 14 residues in the CDR3. Germline CDR1 SGHVS, CDR2 FQNEAQ. CDR3 DNA sequence: TGTGCCAGCAGCTACCTCCGAACGGGGGAGACCCAGTACTTC. Residues: CASSYLRTGETQYF.

CDR3 loop: CASSDETASNQPQHF. CDR3 bases: TGTGCCAGCAGTGACGAGACAGCTAGCAATCAGCCCCAGCATTTT. The chain is built from TRBV2 and TRBJ1-5, with a tentative D call TRBD1 (5 bases). This CDR3 has 15 amino acids. V lost 3 bases and J 0 bases, leaving 9 bases between the germline ends. Looked up from germline, CDR1 is SNHLY and CDR2 is FYNNEI.

The V call is TRBV6-5, the J call TRBJ1-5; D is uncertain. V gave up 2 bases and J gave up 6 bases, with 8 bases separating them. The CDR3 totals 13 residues. CDR1 is MNHEY, CDR2 SVGAGI, per germline. The CDR3 DNA reads TGTGCCAGCAGTTACAGGGAGAGTCAGCCCCAGCATTTT. Protein: CASSYRESQPQHF.

The chain employs TRBV18 and TRBJ2-1; TRBD2 matches at 7 bases. With V trimmed by 11 bases and J by 6 bases, 7 bases remained unmatched. The CDR3 contains 12 residues. Germline V gene data show CDR1 as KGHSH and CDR2 as LQKENI. In nucleotides, the CDR3 is TGTGCCGCCCGGACTAGTAGCAATGAGCAGTTCTTC. It specifies CAARTSSNEQFF.

This clone was recorded only once. The V gene is TRBV5-4, the J gene TRBJ1-2, with 7 bases matching TRBD1. CDR3 length: 14 amino acids. The trim removed 3 bases at V and 0 bases at J, leaving 2 bases unmatched. The germline gives CDR1 SGHNT, CDR2 YYREEE (reference sequence). CDR3 bases: TGTGCCAGCAGCTCGGGACAGACTAACTATGGCTACACCTTC. Protein product: CASSSGQTNYGYTF.

This chain links TRBV30 with TRBJ2-5; 11 bases map to TRBD2. The CDR3 is made up of 15 amino acids. CDR1 is GTSNPN, CDR2 SVGIG, per germline (reference sequence). Trimming cost V 2 bases and J 5 bases; bases outside gene matches: 7. For the CDR3, the DNA is TGTGCCTGGAGTCCACTAGCGGGAGCGCAGGAGACCCAGTACTTC. Encoded protein: CAWSPLAGAQETQYF. Together with reference TRBV30 and TRBJ2-5, the CDR3 gives the full variable domain: SQTIHQWPATLVQPVGSPLSLECTVEGTSNPNLYWYRQAAGRGLQLLFYSVGIGQISSEVPQNLSASRPQDRQFILSSKKLLLSDSGFYLCAWSPLAGAQETQYFGPGTRLLVL.

The rearrangement joins TRBV6-6 to TRBJ2-1; the D gene is possibly TRBD2 (5 bases). CDR1 and CDR2 (germline): MNHNY, SVGAGI (reference sequence). The CDR3 runs 13 residues. V was cut by 2 bases and J by 8 bases, with 10 bases left in between. CDR3 sequence (DNA): TGTGCCAGCAGTTACGGGAGTGCAGATGAGCAGTTCTTC. It yields the protein CASSYGSADEQFF.

The rearrangement links TRBV7-8 to TRBJ2-3; 11 bases match TRBD2. With 4 bases clipped from V and 0 bases from J, the junction kept 9 bases outside the gene matches. Looked up from germline, CDR1 is SGHVS and CDR2 is FQNEAQ. This CDR3 has 18 residues. This CDR3 is CASSSPGLAVSSTDTQYF. In DNA form, the CDR3 reads TGTGCCAGCAGCTCTCCGGGACTAGCGGTCTCTAGCACAGATACGCAGTATTTT.

The chain is built from TRBV2 and TRBJ2-3; a possible D gene is TRBD2 (6 bases). Between the trimmed V and J ends, which lost 4 bases and 4 bases, there was a span of 15 bases. Germline V gives CDR1 SNHLY, CDR2 FYNNEI. This CDR3 spans 15 amino acids. CDR3 coding DNA: TGTGCCAGCAGTGGGTACGGGAGCTCCGCAGATACGCAGTATTTT. It is translated as CASSGYGSSADTQYF.